This T cell receptor beta chain was captured in a study of blood T cells in healthy people across ages. This clonotype was counted only a few times. Primers used in a second PCR of about 6 to 11 cycles were a sample-barcoded 5' primer and a J-beta primer mix. A template-switch adaptor with 12 random nucleotides tagged each cDNA molecule. Each of the samples gave a minimum of 3 million paired-end reads that contained CDR3. TCRdb reanalysed the 5' RACE reads using MiXCR and keeps one entry per CDR3 protein. The sample has approximately 760,000 distinct CDR3 sequences, approximately 25% seen once. Germline values: CDR1 MNHEY, CDR2 SVGEGT. Trimming took off 5 bases at V and 0 bases at J, with 16 bases between the two ends. This CDR3 is built from 16 residues. The sample was also reused in another study, on T cells of mothers and their children.

The chain links TRBV6-2 or TRBV6-3 to TRBJ1-1; no clear D. The sample consisted of blood. This TCR came from a boy younger than 18 in good health. CDR3 nucleotides: TGTGCCAGCAGTCTCTACATGATGGACTTGAACACTGAAGCTTTCTTT. Protein: CASSLYMMDLNTEAFF.